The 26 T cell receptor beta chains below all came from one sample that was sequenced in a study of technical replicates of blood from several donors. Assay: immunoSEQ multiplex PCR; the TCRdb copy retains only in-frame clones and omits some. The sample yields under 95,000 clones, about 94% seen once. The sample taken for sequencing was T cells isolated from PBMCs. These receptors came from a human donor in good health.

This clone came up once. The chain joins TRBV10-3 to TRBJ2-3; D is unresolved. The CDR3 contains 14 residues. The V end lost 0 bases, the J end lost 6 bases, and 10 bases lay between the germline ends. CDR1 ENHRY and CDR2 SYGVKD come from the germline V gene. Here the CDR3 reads CAISESVAGDTQYF. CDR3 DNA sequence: TGTGCCATCAGTGAGTCGGTGGCCGGGGATACGCAGTATTTT.

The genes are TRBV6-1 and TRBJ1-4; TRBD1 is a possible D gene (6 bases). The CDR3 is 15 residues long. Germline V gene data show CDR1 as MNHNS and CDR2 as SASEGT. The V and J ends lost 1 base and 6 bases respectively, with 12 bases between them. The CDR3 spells CASSEVVNRDEKLFF. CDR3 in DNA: TGTGCCAGCAGTGAAGTAGTGAACAGGGATGAAAAACTGTTTTTT.

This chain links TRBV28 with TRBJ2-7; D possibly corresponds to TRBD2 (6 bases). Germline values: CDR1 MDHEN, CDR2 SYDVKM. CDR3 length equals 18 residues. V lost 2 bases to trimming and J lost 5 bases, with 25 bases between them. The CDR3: CASSLSGRWGDPRDEQYF. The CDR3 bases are TGTGCCAGCAGTTTAAGTGGGCGATGGGGGGACCCTCGGGACGAGCAGTACTTC.

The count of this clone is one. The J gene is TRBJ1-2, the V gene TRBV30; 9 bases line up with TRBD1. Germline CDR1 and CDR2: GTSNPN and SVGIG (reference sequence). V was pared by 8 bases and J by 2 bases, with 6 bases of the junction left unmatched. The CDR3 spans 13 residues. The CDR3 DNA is TGTGCCGTCCGGGACAGGGCGAACTATGGCTACACCTTC. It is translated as CAVRDRANYGYTF.

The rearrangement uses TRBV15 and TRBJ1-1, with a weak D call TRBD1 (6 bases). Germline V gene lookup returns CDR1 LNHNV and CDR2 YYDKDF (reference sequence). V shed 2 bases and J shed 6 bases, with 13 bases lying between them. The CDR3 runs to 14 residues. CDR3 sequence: CATSRQTGLSEAFF. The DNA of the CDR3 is TGTGCCACCAGCAGACAAACAGGGTTATCTGAAGCTTTCTTT.

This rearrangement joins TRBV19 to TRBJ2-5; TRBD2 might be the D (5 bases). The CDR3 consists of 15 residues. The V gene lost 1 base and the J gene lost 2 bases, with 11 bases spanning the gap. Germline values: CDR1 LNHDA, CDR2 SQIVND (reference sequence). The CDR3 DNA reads TGTGCCAGTAGTATAGTCGGGGATGGGCAAGAGACCCAGTACTTC. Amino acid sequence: CASSIVGDGQETQYF.

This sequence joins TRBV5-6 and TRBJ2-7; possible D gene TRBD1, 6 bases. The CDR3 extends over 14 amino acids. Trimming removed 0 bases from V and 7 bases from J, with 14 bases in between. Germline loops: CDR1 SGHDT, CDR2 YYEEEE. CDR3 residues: CASSLATGLSEQYF. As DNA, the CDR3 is TGTGCCAGCAGCTTGGCCACAGGGTTAAGTGAGCAGTACTTC.

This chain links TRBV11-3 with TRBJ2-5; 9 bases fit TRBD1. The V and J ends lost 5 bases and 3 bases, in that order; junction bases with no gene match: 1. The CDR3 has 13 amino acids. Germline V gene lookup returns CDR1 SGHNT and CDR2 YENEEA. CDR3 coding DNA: TGTGCCAGCAGCCGGGACAGGGAAGAGACCCAGTACTTC. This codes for CASSRDREETQYF.

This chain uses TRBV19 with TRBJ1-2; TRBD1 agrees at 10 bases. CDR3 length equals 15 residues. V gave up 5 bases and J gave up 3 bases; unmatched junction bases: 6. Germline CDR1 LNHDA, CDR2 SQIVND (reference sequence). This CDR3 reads CASSWTGGGDYGYTF. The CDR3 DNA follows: TGTGCCAGTAGTTGGACAGGGGGAGGTGACTATGGCTACACCTTC.

The CDR3 region is CAWSLSDTEAFF. The CDR3 nucleotides are TGTGCCTGGAGCCTTTCTGACACTGAAGCTTTCTTT. The rearrangement links TRBV30 to TRBJ1-1; D not certain. The V end was cut by 3 bases, the J end by 3 bases, with 8 bases between. CDR3 length: 12 residues. Per the germline V gene, CDR1 is GTSNPN and CDR2 is SVGIG (reference sequence).

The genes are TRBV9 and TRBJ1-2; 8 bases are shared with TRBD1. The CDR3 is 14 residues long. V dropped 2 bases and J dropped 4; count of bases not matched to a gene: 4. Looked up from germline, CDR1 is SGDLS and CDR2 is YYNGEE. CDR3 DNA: TGTGCCAGCAGCGTCTCAGGGGGCAGCTATGGCTACACCTTC. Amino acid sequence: CASSVSGGSYGYTF.

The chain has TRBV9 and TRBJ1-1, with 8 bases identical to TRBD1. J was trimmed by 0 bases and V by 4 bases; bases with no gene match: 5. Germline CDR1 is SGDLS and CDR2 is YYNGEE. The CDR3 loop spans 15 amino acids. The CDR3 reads CASSSQGGVNTEAFF. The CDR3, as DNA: TGTGCCAGCAGCTCACAGGGGGGTGTGAACACTGAAGCTTTCTTT.

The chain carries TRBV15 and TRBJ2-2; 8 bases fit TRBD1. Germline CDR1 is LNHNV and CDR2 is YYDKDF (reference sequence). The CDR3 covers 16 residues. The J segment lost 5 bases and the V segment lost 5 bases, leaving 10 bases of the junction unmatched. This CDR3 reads CATSARLTGDTGELFF. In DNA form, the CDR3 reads TGTGCCACCAGCGCAAGATTGACAGGGGATACCGGGGAGCTGTTTTTT.

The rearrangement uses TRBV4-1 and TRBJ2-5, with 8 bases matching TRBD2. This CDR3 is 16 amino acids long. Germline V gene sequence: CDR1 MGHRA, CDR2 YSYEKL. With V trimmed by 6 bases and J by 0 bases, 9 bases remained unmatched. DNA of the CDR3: TGCGCCAGCAGAAGAGCGGGAGCTGGGTACCAAGAGACCCAGTACTTC. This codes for CASRRAGAGYQETQYF.

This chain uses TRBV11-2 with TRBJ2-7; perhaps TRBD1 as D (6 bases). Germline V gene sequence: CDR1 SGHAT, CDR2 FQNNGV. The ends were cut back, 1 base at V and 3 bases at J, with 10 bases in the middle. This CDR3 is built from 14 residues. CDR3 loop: CASSLAAGVYEQYF. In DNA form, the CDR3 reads TGTGCCAGCAGCTTAGCGGCAGGGGTCTACGAGCAGTACTTC.

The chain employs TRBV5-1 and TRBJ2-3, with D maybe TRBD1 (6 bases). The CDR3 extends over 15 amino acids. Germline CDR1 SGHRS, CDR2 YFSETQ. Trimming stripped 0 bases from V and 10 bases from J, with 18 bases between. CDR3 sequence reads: CASSLDLVGGGAQYF. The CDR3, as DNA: TGCGCCAGCAGCTTGGATCTGGTCGGTGGGGGCGCGCAGTATTTT.

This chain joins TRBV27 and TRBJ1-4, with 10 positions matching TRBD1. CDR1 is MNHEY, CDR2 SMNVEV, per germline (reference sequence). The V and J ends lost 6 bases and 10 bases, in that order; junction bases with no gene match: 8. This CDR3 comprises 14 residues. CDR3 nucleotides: TGTGCCAGCAGCCTTGACAGGGGGCGAGTAAAACTGTTTTTT. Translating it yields CASSLDRGRVKLFF.

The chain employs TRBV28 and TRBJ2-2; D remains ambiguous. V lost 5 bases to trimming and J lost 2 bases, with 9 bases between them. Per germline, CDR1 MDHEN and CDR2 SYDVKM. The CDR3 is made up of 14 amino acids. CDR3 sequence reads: CASSPRGNTGELFF. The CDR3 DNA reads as TGTGCCAGCAGTCCCCGAGGTAACACCGGGGAGCTGTTTTTT.

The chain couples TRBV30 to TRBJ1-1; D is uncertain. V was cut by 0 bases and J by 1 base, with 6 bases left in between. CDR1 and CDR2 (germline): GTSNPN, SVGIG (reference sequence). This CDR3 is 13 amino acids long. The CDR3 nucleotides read TGTGCCTGGAGTGTTGAGTCGAACACTGAAGCTTTCTTT. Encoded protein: CAWSVESNTEAFF. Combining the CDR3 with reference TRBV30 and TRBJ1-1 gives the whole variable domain SQTIHQWPATLVQPVGSPLSLECTVEGTSNPNLYWYRQAAGRGLQLLFYSVGIGQISSEVPQNLSASRPQDRQFILSSKKLLLSDSGFYLCAWSVESNTEAFFGQGTRLTVV.

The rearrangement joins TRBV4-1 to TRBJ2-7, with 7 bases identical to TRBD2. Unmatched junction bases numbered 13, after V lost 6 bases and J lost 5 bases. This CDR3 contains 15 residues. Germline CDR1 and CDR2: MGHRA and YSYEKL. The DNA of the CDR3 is TGCGCCAGCAGACCTTGGGGGGAGGGCGGCCACGAGCAGTACTTC. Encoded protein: CASRPWGEGGHEQYF.

CDR3 nucleotide sequence: TGCGCCAGCTCGACGGGTGACTATGGCTACACCTTC. It yields the protein CASSTGDYGYTF. The chain uses TRBV5-1 and TRBJ1-2; D is ambiguous. Deletions cut 7 bases from V and 3 bases from J, with 10 bases between. Germline V lookup: CDR1 SGHRS, CDR2 YFSETQ. This CDR3 is 12 amino acids long.

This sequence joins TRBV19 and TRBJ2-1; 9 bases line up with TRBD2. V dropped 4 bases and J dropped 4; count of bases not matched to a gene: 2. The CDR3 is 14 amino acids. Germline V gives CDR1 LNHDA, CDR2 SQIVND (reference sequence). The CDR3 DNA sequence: TGTGCCAGTAGTACGAGCGGGGGGTACAATGAGCAGTTCTTC. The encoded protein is CASSTSGGYNEQFF. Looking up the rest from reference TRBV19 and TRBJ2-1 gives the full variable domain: DGGITQSPKYLFRKEGQNVTLSCEQNLNHDAMYWYRQDPGQGLRLIYYSQIVNDFQKGDIAEGYSVSREKKESFPLTVTSAQKNPTAFYLCASSTSGGYNEQFFGPGTRLTVL.

In DNA form, the CDR3 reads TGTGCCAGCTCCAAGGGCGGGGGGTTTCACTCTGGGGCCAACGTCCTGACTTTC. Protein product: CASSKGGGFHSGANVLTF. The chain links TRBV7-9 to TRBJ2-6; 8 nucleotides agree with TRBD2. Germline CDR1 SEHNR, CDR2 FQNEAQ (reference sequence). Trimming removed 8 bases from V and 0 bases from J; junction bases left unmatched: 12. The CDR3 is made up of 18 amino acids.

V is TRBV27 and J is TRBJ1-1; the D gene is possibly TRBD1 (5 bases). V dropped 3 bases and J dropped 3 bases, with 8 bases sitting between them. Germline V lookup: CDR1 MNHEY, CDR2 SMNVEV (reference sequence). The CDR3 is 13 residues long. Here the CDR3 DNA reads TGTGCCAGCAGTTTCGACAGATACACTGAAGCTTTCTTT. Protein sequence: CASSFDRYTEAFF.

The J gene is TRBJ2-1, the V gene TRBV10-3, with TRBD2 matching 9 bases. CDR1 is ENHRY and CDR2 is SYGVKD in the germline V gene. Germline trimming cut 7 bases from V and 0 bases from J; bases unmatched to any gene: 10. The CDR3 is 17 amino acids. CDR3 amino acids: CAINPSGKESSYNEQFF. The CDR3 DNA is TGTGCCATCAATCCTAGCGGGAAGGAGAGCTCCTACAATGAGCAGTTCTTC.

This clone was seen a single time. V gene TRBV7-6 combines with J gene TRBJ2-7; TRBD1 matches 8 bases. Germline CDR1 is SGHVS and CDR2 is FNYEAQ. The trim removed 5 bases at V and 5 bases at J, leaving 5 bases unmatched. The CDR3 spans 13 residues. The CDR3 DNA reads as TGTGCCAGCAGCGCGACAGGGGAAAACGAGCAGTACTTC. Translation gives CASSATGENEQYF.